Listed here is a single T cell receptor beta chain. What it binds is not known. The same CDR3 can be traced to other DNA sequences in this sample. This sample is part of a study of shared clonotypes between healthy human individuals. Using immunoSEQ multiplex PCR, the repertoire was profiled, and TCRdb retains in-frame clones only, with some absent. The sample consists of 110,000 or so clones, roughly two thirds of them appearing once. This CDR3 region has 14 residues. The germline V gene encodes CDR1 SGHRS and CDR2 YFSETQ. Trimming stripped 0 bases from V and 3 bases from J, with 7 bases between. Study results and limitations: Despite large depth, rarefaction showed incomplete sorted-subset sequencing. Sample collection involved blood only; tissue repertoires are likely different.

The clonotype originates from a woman in her thirties in good health. The chain couples TRBV5-1 to TRBJ2-1; perhaps TRBD1 as D (6 bases). What was sequenced was memory CD8+ T cells sorted from blood. Noted subset: CD45RO+ cells pooled with CCR7-negative TemRA cells. The DNA for the CDR3 is TGCGCCAGCAGCTTGGAAGGGGGCTACAATGAGCAGTTCTTC. This codes for CASSLEGGYNEQFF.